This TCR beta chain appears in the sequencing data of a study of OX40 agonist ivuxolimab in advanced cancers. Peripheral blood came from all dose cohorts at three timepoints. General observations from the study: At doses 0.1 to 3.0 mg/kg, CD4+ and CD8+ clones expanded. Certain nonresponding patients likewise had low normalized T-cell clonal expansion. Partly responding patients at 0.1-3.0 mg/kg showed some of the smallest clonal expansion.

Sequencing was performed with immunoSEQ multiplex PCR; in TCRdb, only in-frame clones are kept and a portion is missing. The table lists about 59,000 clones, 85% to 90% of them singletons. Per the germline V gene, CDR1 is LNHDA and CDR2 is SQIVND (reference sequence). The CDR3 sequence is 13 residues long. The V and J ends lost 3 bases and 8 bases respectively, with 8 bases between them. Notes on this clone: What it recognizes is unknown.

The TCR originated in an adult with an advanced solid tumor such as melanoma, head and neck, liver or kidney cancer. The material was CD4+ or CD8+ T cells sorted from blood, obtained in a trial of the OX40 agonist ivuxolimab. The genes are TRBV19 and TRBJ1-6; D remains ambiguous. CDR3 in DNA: TGTGCCAGTAGTATTGGTGCGGATTCACCCCTCCACTTT. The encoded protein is CASSIGADSPLHF.